The 17 T cell receptor beta chains reported below all come from one sample, sequenced in a study of T cell responses to AZD1222 COVID-19 vaccine. Sequenced by immunoSEQ multiplex PCR; TCRdb stores in-frame clones only, minus some. The table records about 94,000 clones, approximately 91% of them present only once. The sequences come from peripheral blood, collected on day 0 of AZD1222 vaccination. The receptor set was obtained from an adult in good health.

The J gene is TRBJ1-6, the V gene TRBV19; D perhaps matches TRBD1 (5 bases). Germline V CDR1 and CDR2: LNHDA, SQIVND (reference sequence). Trimming took 5 bases from V and 11 from J, leaving 22 bases between them. The CDR3 runs 16 residues. The chain's CDR3 is CASSLQARGDGTPLHF. DNA for the CDR3: TGTGCCAGTAGTCTACAAGCTCGGGGGGATGGGACACCCCTCCACTTT. Full variable domain (outside the CDR3, taken from reference TRBV19 and TRBJ1-6): DGGITQSPKYLFRKEGQNVTLSCEQNLNHDAMYWYRQDPGQGLRLIYYSQIVNDFQKGDIAEGYSVSREKKESFPLTVTSAQKNPTAFYLCASSLQARGDGTPLHFGNGTRLTVT.

The J gene is TRBJ2-2, the V gene TRBV30; 8 positions match TRBD2. CDR1 is GTSNPN and CDR2 is SVGIG in the germline V gene (reference sequence). The V gene end was trimmed by 2 bases and the J gene end by 5 bases; junction bases not matched to a gene: 10. The CDR3 is 16 amino acids. For the CDR3, the DNA is TGTGCCTGGAGTCAGTGGCGGGGGGTAGGGACCGGGGAGCTGTTTTTT. Translation gives CAWSQWRGVGTGELFF.

The rearrangement joins TRBV12-3 or TRBV12-4 to TRBJ1-1; possible D gene TRBD1, 6 bases. V dropped 6 bases and J dropped 3 bases, with 11 bases sitting between them. CDR3 length equals 13 residues. This chain's CDR3 is CASRERGDTEAFF. The CDR3 DNA follows: TGTGCCAGCAGGGAGAGGGGGGACACTGAAGCTTTCTTT.

The chain is built from TRBV5-4 and TRBJ2-3; D tentatively fits TRBD1 or TRBD2 (8 bases each). CDR3 length equals 16 residues. Trimming left V 4 bases short and J 4 bases short, with 19 bases between. The germline V gene encodes CDR1 SGHNT and CDR2 YYREEE (reference sequence). The CDR3 coding sequence is TGTGCCAGCAGCCCGAACAGGGGGACTAGGGCAGATACGCAGTATTTT. Translation: CASSPNRGTRADTQYF.

This sequence joins TRBV18 and TRBJ2-3; D gene unclear. The CDR3 contains 13 residues. Per the germline V gene, CDR1 is KGHSH and CDR2 is LQKENI. Trimming stripped 2 bases from V and 13 bases from J, with 16 bases between. As DNA, the CDR3 is TGTGCCAGCTCACCAGAACCGGGTCAAGGGAAGTATTTT. Encoded protein: CASSPEPGQGKYF. Combining the CDR3 with reference TRBV18 and TRBJ2-3 gives the whole variable domain NAGVMQNPRHLVRRRGQEARLRCSPMKGHSHVYWYRQLPEEGLKFMVYLQKENIIDESGMPKERFSAEFPKEGPSILRIQQVVRGDSAAYFCASSPEPGQGKYFGPGTRLTVL.

This clone has only a few counts. The sample holds other DNA sequences that translate to the same CDR3. V is TRBV12-3 or TRBV12-4 and J is TRBJ1-1; no clear D. This CDR3 spans 12 amino acids. V was cut by 3 bases and J by 1 base, with 3 bases left in between. For the CDR3, the DNA is TGTGCCAGCAGTTTGAGGAACACTGAAGCTTTCTTT. This sequence encodes CASSLRNTEAFF.

This clone was seen only a few times. The V gene is TRBV13, the J gene TRBJ2-1; the D gene is possibly TRBD1 (5 bases). The V end lost 1 base, the J end lost 3 bases, and 10 bases lay between the germline ends. The CDR3 length is 15 residues. Germline CDR1 reads PRHDT; CDR2 reads FYEKMQ (reference sequence). CDR3 coding DNA: TGTGCCAGCAGCTTAGTGGGGCTGGGCTACAATGAGCAGTTCTTC. Protein sequence: CASSLVGLGYNEQFF.

V gene TRBV5-1 combines with J gene TRBJ1-1, with 7 bases fitting TRBD1. The germline V gene encodes CDR1 SGHRS and CDR2 YFSETQ. CDR3 length equals 12 residues. V lost 5 bases, J lost 5 bases, and 3 bases stayed unmatched. Here the CDR3 reads CASSAGGTEAFF. The DNA for the CDR3 is TGCGCCAGCAGTGCAGGGGGGACTGAAGCTTTCTTT.

The chain couples TRBV27 to TRBJ1-2, with TRBD1 matching over 8 bases. The CDR3 sequence is 15 residues long. The J segment lost 0 bases and the V segment lost 3 bases, leaving 3 bases of the junction unmatched. From germline, CDR1 is MNHEY and CDR2 SMNVEV (reference sequence). CDR3 nucleotides: TGTGCCAGCAGTTTGAGGACAGGGTCTAACTATGGCTACACCTTC. This gives the protein CASSLRTGSNYGYTF.

V is TRBV4-3 and J is TRBJ1-1; no clear D gene. The CDR3 is 14 amino acids. CDR1 is LGHNA and CDR2 is YSLEER in the germline V gene. V dropped 1 base and J dropped 4 bases, with 10 bases sitting between them. The CDR3 bases are TGCGCCAGCAGCCAAGCCCTTACAACCACTGAAGCTTTCTTT. Protein product: CASSQALTTTEAFF.

The V gene is TRBV11-2, the J gene TRBJ1-6; the match to TRBD1 covers 9 bases. V shed 2 bases and J 7 bases; nucleotides not matched to a gene: 6. This CDR3 comprises 16 residues. Looked up from germline, CDR1 is SGHAT and CDR2 is FQNNGV. In DNA, the CDR3 is TGTGCCAGCAGCTTACAGGGACAGGGAGGGAATTCACCCCTCCACTTT. It codes for CASSLQGQGGNSPLHF.

The chain couples TRBV5-1 to TRBJ1-4; the D is unclear. This CDR3 is built from 15 residues. Trimming took off 4 bases at V and 0 bases at J, with 10 bases between the two ends. Germline V gives CDR1 SGHRS, CDR2 YFSETQ. CDR3 region: CASSQTPATNEKLFF. In nucleotides, the CDR3 is TGCGCCAGCAGCCAAACACCAGCAACTAATGAAAAACTGTTTTTT.

CDR3 bases: TGTGCCAGTAGGACAGGGAACTATGGCTACACCTTC. Protein: CASRTGNYGYTF. The chain has TRBV2 and TRBJ1-2; TRBD1 matches at 8 bases. Germline-derived CDR1 and CDR2 are SNHLY and FYNNEI. After removal of 9 bases from V and 2 bases from J, the junction contained 2 bases not matched to a gene. CDR3 length: 12 residues.

The gene calls are TRBV7-3 and TRBJ2-2; unclear D gene. V was shortened by 3 bases and J by 6 bases, with 5 bases between the two germline ends. This CDR3 contains 12 residues. Germline CDR1 is SGHTA and CDR2 is FQGTGA. The CDR3 sequence: CASSFGAGELFF. The CDR3 bases are TGTGCCAGCAGCTTTGGGGCCGGGGAGCTGTTTTTT.

The rearrangement uses TRBV7-3 and TRBJ2-5; 9 bases are a match to TRBD2. The germline V gene encodes CDR1 SGHTA and CDR2 FQGTGA. The CDR3 is 13 amino acids. J lost 5 bases, V lost 5 bases, and 3 bases had no gene match. The CDR3 sequence: CASSLGLAETQYF. DNA for the CDR3: TGTGCCAGCAGCCTTGGACTAGCGGAGACCCAGTACTTC.

The rearrangement joins TRBV4-2 to TRBJ2-2, with D tentatively TRBD2 (5 bases). This CDR3 is built from 16 residues. Trimming pared 4 bases from V and 0 bases from J, leaving 12 bases between. Germline CDR1 and CDR2: LGHNA and YNFKEQ. The CDR3 is CASSPNPGTNTGELFF. Here the CDR3 DNA reads TGTGCCAGCAGCCCCAACCCCGGGACGAACACCGGGGAGCTGTTTTTT.

The V gene is TRBV6-5, the J gene TRBJ2-1; D remains unclear. V lost 3 bases, J lost 2 bases, and 8 bases lay in between. The CDR3 is made up of 14 amino acids. The germline V gene encodes CDR1 MNHEY and CDR2 SVGAGI. This CDR3 is CASSYWGPYNEQFF. The CDR3 coding sequence is TGTGCCAGCAGTTATTGGGGTCCCTACAATGAGCAGTTCTTC.